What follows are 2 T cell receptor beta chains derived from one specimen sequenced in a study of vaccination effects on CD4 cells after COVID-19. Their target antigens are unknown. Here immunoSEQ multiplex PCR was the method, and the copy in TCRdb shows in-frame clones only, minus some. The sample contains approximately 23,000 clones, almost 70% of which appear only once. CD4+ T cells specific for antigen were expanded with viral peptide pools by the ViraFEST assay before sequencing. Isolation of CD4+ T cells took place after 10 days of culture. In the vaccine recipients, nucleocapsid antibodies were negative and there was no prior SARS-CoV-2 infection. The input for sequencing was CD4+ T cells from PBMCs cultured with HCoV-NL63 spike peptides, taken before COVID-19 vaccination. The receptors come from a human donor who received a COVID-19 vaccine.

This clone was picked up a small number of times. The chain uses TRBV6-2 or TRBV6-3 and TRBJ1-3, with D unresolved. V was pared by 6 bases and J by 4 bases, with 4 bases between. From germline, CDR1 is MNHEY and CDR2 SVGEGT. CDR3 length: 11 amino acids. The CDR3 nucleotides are TGTGCCAGCAGCCAGGGAAACACCATATATTTT. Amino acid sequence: CASSQGNTIYF.

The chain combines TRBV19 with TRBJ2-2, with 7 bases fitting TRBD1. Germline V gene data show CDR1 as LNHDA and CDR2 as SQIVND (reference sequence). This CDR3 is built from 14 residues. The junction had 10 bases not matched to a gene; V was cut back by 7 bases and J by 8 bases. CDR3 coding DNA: TGTGCCAGTATTTGGCGAGGGGGCGAGGGGGAGCTGTTTTTT. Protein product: CASIWRGGEGELFF.